The clone carrying this T cell receptor (beta chain) was picked up a small number of times. Its antigen is unidentified. V lost 7 bases to trimming and J lost 4 bases; unmatched junction nucleotides: 4. The CDR3 contains 13 residues. CDR1 and CDR2 from the germline V gene are SQVTM and ANQGSEA. This specimen belongs to a study of beta chain features in type 1 diabetes. The sequenced template was cDNA made from the entire isolated RNA. The protocol was immunoSEQ multiplex PCR, while the TCRdb copy is restricted to in-frame clones and leaves out a portion. The table records some 500,000 clones, more than 9.5% of them present only once. General observations from the study: Fewer junction insertions and more nucleotide deletions appeared in type 1 diabetes patients. In comparison with healthy donors, patients had naive, central memory and Treg TCRB repertoires that appeared more similar.

The sequenced sample was naive CD4+ T cells from blood. The chain couples TRBV29-1 to TRBJ1-4, with 9 bases matching TRBD1. The origin of this receptor is a woman aged 18-30 years in good health. The CDR3 nucleotides read TGCAGCGCCAGGGACAGGGTTAATGAAAAACTGTTTTTT. Translating it yields CSARDRVNEKLFF.